This T cell receptor beta chain was sequenced during a study of OX40 agonist ivuxolimab in advanced cancers. About the research overall: Ivuxolimab doses were 0.01, 0.1, 0.3, 1.5, 3 or 10 mg/kg every 2 weeks. Study-level findings and limits: Among expanded peripheral T cells, antigen specificity went undetermined. At 0.1 to 3.0 mg/kg and by week 6, CD4+ and CD8+ T cells in the blood had expanded clonally.

In the case of this clone: Its specificity is not known.

The germline V gene encodes CDR1 SEHNR and CDR2 FQNEAQ (reference sequence). CDR3 size: 18 residues. With 5 bases clipped from V and 4 bases from J, the junction kept 15 bases outside the gene matches. Libraries were prepared by immunoSEQ multiplex PCR; TCRdb keeps only in-frame clonotypes and omits some of them. The profile shows tens of thousands of clones, approximately 80% of them singletons. The chain carries TRBV7-9 and TRBJ2-5; 11 bases are shared with TRBD2. This sequence originates from an adult with an advanced solid tumor such as melanoma, head and neck, liver or kidney cancer. Here the sequenced sample was CD4+ or CD8+ T cells sorted from blood, taken in a trial of the OX40 agonist ivuxolimab. The CDR3 protein is CASSLPTKTSGNLETQYF. In DNA, the CDR3 is TGTGCCAGCAGCCTACCCACGAAGACTAGCGGGAACTTAGAGACCCAGTACTTC.